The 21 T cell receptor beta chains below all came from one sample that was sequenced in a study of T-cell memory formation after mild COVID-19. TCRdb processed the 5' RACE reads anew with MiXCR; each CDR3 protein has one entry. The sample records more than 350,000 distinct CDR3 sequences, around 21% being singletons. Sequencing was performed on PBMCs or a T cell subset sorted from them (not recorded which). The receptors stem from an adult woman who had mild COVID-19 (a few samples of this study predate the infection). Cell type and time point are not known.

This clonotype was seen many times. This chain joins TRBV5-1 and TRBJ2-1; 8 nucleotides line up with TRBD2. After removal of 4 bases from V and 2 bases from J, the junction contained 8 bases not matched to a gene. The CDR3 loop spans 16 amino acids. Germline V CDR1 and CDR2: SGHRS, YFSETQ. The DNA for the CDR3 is TGCGCCAGCAGCGTGACGGGGGGGAGCGCCTACAATGAGCAGTTCTTC. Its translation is CASSVTGGSAYNEQFF.

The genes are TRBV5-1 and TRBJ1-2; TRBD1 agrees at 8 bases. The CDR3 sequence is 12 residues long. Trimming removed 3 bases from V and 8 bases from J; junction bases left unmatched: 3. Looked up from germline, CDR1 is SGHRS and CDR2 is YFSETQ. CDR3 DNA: TGCGCCAGCAGCTCAGGGGGCCGGGGCTACACCTTC. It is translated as CASSSGGRGYTF. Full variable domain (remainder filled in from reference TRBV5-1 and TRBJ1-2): KAGVTQTPRYLIKTRGQQVTLSCSPISGHRSVSWYQQTPGQGLQFLFEYFSETQRNKGNFPGRFSGRQFSNSRSEMNVSTLELGDSALYLCASSSGGRGYTFGSGTRLTVV.

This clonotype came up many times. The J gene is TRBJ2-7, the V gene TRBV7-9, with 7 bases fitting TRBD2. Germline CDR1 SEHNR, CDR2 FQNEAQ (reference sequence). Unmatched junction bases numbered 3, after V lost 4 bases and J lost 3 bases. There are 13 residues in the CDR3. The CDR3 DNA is TGTGCCAGCAGCTCGCCTAGCGGCTACGAGCAGTACTTC. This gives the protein CASSSPSGYEQYF.

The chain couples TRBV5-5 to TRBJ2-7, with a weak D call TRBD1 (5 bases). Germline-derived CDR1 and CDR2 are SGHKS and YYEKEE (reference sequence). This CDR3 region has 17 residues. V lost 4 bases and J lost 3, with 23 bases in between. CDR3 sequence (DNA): TGTGCCAGCAGCCTTCTGGACATTCCCGGGCCAAACTACGAGCAGTACTTC. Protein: CASSLLDIPGPNYEQYF.

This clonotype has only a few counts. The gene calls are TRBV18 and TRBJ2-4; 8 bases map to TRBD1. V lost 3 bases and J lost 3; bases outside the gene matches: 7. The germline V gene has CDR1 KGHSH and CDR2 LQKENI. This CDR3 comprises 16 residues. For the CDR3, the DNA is TGTGCCAGCTCACCCCCAGGGGGCCCTGGCAAAAACATTCAGTACTTC. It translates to CASSPPGGPGKNIQYF. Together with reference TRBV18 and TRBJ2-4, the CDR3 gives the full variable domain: NAGVMQNPRHLVRRRGQEARLRCSPMKGHSHVYWYRQLPEEGLKFMVYLQKENIIDESGMPKERFSAEFPKEGPSILRIQQVVRGDSAAYFCASSPPGGPGKNIQYFGAGTRLSVL.

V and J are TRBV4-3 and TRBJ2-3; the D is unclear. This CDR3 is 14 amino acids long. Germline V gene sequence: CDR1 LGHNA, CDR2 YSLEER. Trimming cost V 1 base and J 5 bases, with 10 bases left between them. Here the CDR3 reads CASSQGLARDTQYF. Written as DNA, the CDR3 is TGCGCCAGCAGCCAAGGGTTAGCTAGAGATACGCAGTATTTT.

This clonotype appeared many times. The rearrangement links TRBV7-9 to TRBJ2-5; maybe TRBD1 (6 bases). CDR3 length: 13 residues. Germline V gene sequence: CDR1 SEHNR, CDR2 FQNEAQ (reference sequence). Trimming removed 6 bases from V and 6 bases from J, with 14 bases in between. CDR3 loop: CASRVQGFQTQYF. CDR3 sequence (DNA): TGTGCCAGCAGGGTACAGGGCTTCCAGACCCAGTACTTC.

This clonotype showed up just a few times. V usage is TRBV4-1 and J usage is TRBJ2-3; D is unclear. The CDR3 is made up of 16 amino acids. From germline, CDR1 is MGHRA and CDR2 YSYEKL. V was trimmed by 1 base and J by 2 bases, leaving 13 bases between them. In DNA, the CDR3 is TGCGCCAGCAGCCAAGCGGCGCTAGGATTCACAGATACGCAGTATTTT. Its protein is CASSQAALGFTDTQYF.

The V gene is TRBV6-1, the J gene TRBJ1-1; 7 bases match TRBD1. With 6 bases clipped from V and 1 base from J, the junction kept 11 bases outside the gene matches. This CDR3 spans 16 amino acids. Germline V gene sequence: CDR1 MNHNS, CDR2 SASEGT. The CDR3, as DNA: TGTGCCAGCAGCCCCCACTGGACAGGACCGAACACTGAAGCTTTCTTT. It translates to CASSPHWTGPNTEAFF.

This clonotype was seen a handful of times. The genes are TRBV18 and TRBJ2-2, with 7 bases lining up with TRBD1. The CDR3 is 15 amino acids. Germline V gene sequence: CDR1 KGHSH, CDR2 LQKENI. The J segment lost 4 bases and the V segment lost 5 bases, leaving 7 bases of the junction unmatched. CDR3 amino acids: CASSSSTGSTGELFF. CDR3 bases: TGTGCCAGCTCATCTTCGACAGGGTCCACCGGGGAGCTGTTTTTT.

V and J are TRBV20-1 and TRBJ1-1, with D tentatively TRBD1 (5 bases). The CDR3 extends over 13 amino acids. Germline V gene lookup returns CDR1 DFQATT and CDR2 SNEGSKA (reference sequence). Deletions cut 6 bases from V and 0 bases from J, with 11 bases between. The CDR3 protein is CSAQGHLNTEAFF. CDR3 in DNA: TGCAGTGCGCAAGGACACTTGAACACTGAAGCTTTCTTT.

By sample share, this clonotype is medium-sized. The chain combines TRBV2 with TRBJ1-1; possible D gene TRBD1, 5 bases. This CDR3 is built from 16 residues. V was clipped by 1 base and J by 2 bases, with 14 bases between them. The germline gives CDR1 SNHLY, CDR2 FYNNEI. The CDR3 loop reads CASSEGNAGPNTEAFF. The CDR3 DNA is TGTGCCAGCAGTGAAGGGAACGCAGGGCCAAACACTGAAGCTTTCTTT. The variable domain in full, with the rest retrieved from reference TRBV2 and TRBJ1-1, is EPEVTQTPSHQVTQMGQEVILRCVPISNHLYFYWYRQILGQKVEFLVSFYNNEISEKSEIFDDQFSVERPDGSNFTLKIRSTKLEDSAMYFCASSEGNAGPNTEAFFGQGTRLTVV.

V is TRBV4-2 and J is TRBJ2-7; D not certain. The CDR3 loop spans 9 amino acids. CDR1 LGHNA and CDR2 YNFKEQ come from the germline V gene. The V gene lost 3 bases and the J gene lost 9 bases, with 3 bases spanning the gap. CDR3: CASSQGQYF. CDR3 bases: TGTGCCAGCAGCCAGGGGCAGTACTTC.

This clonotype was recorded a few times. The chain's CDR3 is CATSDLVQASTDTQYF. DNA for the CDR3: TGTGCCACCAGTGATTTGGTGCAAGCAAGCACAGATACGCAGTATTTT. This chain uses TRBV24-1 with TRBJ2-3, with D hard to call. The germline V gene encodes CDR1 KGHDR and CDR2 SFDVKD. Trimming took 0 bases from V and 0 from J, leaving 9 bases between them. The CDR3 is 16 amino acids.

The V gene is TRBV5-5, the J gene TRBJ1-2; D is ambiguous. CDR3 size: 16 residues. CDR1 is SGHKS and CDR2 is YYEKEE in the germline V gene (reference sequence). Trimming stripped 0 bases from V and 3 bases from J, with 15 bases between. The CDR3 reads CASSLDGVGDYYGYTF. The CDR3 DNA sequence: TGTGCCAGCAGCTTGGATGGTGTGGGAGACTACTATGGCTACACCTTC.

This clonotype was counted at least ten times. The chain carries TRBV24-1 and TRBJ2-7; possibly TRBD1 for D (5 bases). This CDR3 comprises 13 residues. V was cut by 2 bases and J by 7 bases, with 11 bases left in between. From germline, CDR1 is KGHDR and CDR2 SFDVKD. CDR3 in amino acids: CATSDWQGREQYF. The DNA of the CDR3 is TGTGCCACCAGTGATTGGCAGGGTAGAGAGCAGTACTTC.

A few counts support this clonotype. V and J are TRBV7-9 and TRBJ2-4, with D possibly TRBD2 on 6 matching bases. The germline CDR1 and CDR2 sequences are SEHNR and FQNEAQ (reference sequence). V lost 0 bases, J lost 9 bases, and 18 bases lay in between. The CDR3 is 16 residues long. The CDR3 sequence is CASSLAGGGGAGIQYF. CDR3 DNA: TGTGCCAGCAGCTTAGCCGGAGGAGGCGGGGCCGGCATTCAGTACTTC.

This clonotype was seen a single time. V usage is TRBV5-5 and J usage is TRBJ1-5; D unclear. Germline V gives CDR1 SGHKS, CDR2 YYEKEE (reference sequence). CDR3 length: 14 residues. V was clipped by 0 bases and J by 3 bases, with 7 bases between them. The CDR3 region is CASSLGLYNQPQHF. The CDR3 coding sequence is TGTGCCAGCAGCTTGGGGCTGTACAATCAGCCCCAGCATTTT.

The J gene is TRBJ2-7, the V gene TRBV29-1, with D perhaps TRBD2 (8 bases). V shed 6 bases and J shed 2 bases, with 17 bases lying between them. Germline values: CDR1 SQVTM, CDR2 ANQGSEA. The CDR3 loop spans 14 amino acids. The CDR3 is CSVVVAGQTYEQYV. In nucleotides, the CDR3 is TGCAGCGTGGTGGTAGCGGGACAGACCTACGAGCAGTACGTC.

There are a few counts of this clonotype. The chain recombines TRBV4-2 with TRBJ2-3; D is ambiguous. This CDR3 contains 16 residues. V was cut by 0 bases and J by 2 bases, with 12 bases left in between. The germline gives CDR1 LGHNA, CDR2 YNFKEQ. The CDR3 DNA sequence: TGTGCCAGCAGCCAAGATCCACTACGATCCACAGATACGCAGTATTTT. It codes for CASSQDPLRSTDTQYF.

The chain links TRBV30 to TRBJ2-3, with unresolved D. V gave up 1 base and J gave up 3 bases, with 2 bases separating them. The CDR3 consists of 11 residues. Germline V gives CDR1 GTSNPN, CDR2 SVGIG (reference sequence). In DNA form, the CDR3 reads TGTGCCTGGAGTGCAACAGATACGCAGTATTTT. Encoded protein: CAWSATDTQYF.